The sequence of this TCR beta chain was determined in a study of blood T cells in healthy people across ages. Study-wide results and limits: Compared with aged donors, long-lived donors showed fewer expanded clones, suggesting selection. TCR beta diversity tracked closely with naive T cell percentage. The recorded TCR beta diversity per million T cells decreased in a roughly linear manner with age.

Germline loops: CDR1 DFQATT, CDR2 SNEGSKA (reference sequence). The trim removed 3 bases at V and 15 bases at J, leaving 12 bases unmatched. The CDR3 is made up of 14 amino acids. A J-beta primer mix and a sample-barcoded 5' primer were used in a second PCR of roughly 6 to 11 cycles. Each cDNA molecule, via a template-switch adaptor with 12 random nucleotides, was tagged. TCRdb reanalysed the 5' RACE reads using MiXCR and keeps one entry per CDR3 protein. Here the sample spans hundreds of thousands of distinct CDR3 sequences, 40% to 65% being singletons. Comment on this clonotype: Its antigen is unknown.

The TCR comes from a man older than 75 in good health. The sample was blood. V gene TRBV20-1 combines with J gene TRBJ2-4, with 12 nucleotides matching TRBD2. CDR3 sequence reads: CSASGLAGGYERYF. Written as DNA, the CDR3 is TGCAGTGCTAGCGGCCTAGCGGGAGGGTACGAGCGGTACTTC.